This TCR beta chain was captured by sequencing in a study of T cells in Graves' hyperthyroidism and ophthalmopathy. Amplification yielded TCR beta CDR3 regions, with RNA transcripts as the source. First-round RT-PCR with HTBI primers amplified the TCR CDR3 region. Via MiXCR, TCRdb re-called the multiplex PCR reads, giving one row per CDR3 protein. The table records roughly 250,000 distinct CDR3 sequences, 22% of them present only once. V shed 4 bases and J shed 2 bases, with 12 bases lying between them. The germline V gene has CDR1 MDHEN and CDR2 SYDVKM. This CDR3 has 15 amino acids. This clonotype was counted ten times or more. The diagnoses drew upon clinical symptoms, serum thyroxine and TRAb, thyroid ultrasound and orbital computed tomography.

The genes are TRBV28 and TRBJ2-1, with D possibly TRBD2 on 6 matching bases. This TCR was recovered from a man aged 25-45 years with Graves' ophthalmopathy. Sequencing input: blood. CDR3 sequence reads: CASSSRTTTYNEQFF. In DNA form, the CDR3 reads TGTGCCAGCAGTTCCAGGACTACCACCTACAATGAGCAGTTCTTC.